The clone carrying this T cell receptor beta chain was seen repeatedly, ten times or more. This sample stems from a study of cytomegalovirus exposure and HLA in healthy donors. The PCR ran on 60 Vbeta and 13 Jbeta primers. The method was immunoSEQ multiplex PCR; TCRdb's version includes in-frame clones alone and lacks a portion of them. The repertoire has about 180,000 clones, approximately 80% of them found once; the top ten carry 2% to 2.5%. Germline CDR1 and CDR2: SNHLY and FYNNEI. Losses at the gene ends were 6 bases for V and 7 bases for J; bases not matched to a gene: 11. The CDR3 length is 14 residues.

Sequencing used PBMCs. The receptor's source is a man between 60 and 75 years old in good health and CMV-seronegative. The chain recombines TRBV2 with TRBJ1-2; the match to TRBD1 covers 7 bases. DNA for the CDR3: TGTGCCAGCAGCCTAGAGAGGGACAGTCGTGGCTACACCTTC. This codes for CASSLERDSRGYTF.